These T cell receptor beta chains were read from a single sample in a study of blood T cell repertoires in COVID-19. The data were produced by immunoSEQ multiplex PCR, yet TCRdb's version contains in-frame clones alone and is incomplete. The profile covers about 480,000 clones, with more than 85% appearing a single time and 4% to 4.5% taken by the ten largest. The specimen was peripheral blood. These receptors came from a woman aged 30 to 39 with acute or convalescent COVID-19. Both conserved end residues are part of each CDR3. D genes are given only for firm matches. Some rows mark clone size as missing; the rest say once, few, many or name a class of expanded clone.

size,D,V,CDR3
-,-,TRBV2,CASSVVQNEQFF
-,-,TRBV3-1/TRBV3-2,CASSESGSPGGGELFF
-,TRBD1,TRBV4-2,CASSQDNIRGTGNTIYF
-,TRBD1,TRBV12-5,CASGLTYRGEEGNQPQHF
few,TRBD2,TRBV6-5,CAISLHRGGEYEQYF
once,-,TRBV27,CASRDSIAKNIQYF
-,-,TRBV28,CASSLSSLGNQPQHF
-,TRBD2,TRBV5-4,CASSPRGGVSTDTQYF
-,-,TRBV5-1,CASSLEGGAGELFF
few,-,TRBV7-2,CASSTSVIAGNTIYF
-,-,TRBV4-1,CASSQDTSLRYEKLFF
-,TRBD2,TRBV30,CACLEGLGTYEQYF
-,-,TRBV20-1,CSASTWGPDEQFF
-,TRBD1,TRBV29-1,CSGAGQGGAEAFF
-,TRBD1,TRBV27,CASSLDRSYNEQFF
-,TRBD1,TRBV7-9,CASSFTGTGVGELFF
-,-,TRBV11-2,CASSLQVTEAFF
once,TRBD1,TRBV5-4,CASSPGQSSYEQYF
-,TRBD2,TRBV28,CASSPARRGGDNEQFF
-,TRBD1,TRBV25-1,CASSDSMTGFFYGYTF
-,-,TRBV19,CASRNRVGNGYTF
-,-,TRBV5-1,CASSFSYPPDTQYF
many,-,TRBV15,CATSRDPDQPQHF
-,-,TRBV12-1,CASSSQGAGANTEAFF
-,TRBD1,TRBV15,CATSRGRQGYPLAGNTIYF
-,TRBD1,TRBV5-8,CASIKEGGLQETQYF
once,TRBD1,TRBV3-1/TRBV3-2,CASSQPGQGGGYTF
-,TRBD1,TRBV30,CAWRGTVYSPLHF
-,TRBD2,TRBV5-4,CASSATSGGAGTQYF
-,-,TRBV6-1,CASSEAVVGWTRMDSDTQYF
-,TRBD1,TRBV7-9,CASSDRGVTYEQYF